Presented here are 27 T cell receptor beta chains from one specimen sequenced in a study of Ad26.COV2.S vaccination and SARS-CoV-2 variants. Treatment of the sample: 15 to 20 received Ad26.COV2.S at low or high dose, single or two shots; about 5 received placebo; per-sample allocation not given. Collection of the samples took place on day 63 after the first injection of vaccine or placebo. Libraries were prepared by immunoSEQ multiplex PCR; TCRdb keeps only in-frame clonotypes and omits some of them. The sample includes 440,000 or so clones, roughly nine tenths of them seen just once. The sequences come from peripheral blood, collected in a trial of Ad26.COV2.S vaccine versus placebo. The receptors were gathered from a person aged 18-65 years who received the Ad26.COV2.S COVID-19 vaccine or a placebo.

The J gene is TRBJ2-5, the V gene TRBV5-1; D is unresolved. The germline gives CDR1 SGHRS, CDR2 YFSETQ. The CDR3 loop spans 14 amino acids. The ends were cut back, 0 bases at V and 3 bases at J, with 9 bases in the middle. CDR3 in amino acids: CASSLAAAEETQYF. CDR3 bases: TGCGCCAGCAGCTTGGCCGCGGCAGAAGAGACCCAGTACTTC.

This clone was recorded once. J is TRBJ2-3 and V is TRBV7-3; TRBD1 is a possible D gene (5 bases). Germline V gene lookup returns CDR1 SGHTA and CDR2 FQGTGA. With 4 bases removed from V and 2 bases from J, the gap between germline ends came to 7 bases. This CDR3 is built from 13 residues. This chain's CDR3 is CASSSRATDTQYF. The CDR3 region has the DNA TGTGCCAGCAGCTCCAGGGCCACAGATACGCAGTATTTT.

V is TRBV18 and J is TRBJ1-4, with a possible D match to TRBD1 (5 bases). The CDR3 length is 14 residues. Looked up from germline, CDR1 is KGHSH and CDR2 is LQKENI. Trimming took off 2 bases at V and 2 bases at J, with 6 bases between the two ends. CDR3 sequence (DNA): TGTGCCAGCTCACCAGAGGGGACTAATGAAAAACTGTTTTTT. Protein sequence: CASSPEGTNEKLFF.

A word on this clone: One end of the junction does not line up with germline, which may come from a read error. This chain connects TRBV7-7 to TRBJ2-5, with 9 bases fitting TRBD1. The germline V gene encodes CDR1 SSHAT and CDR2 FNYEAQ (reference sequence). This CDR3 has 15 residues. This chain's CDR3 is CASSPQWGQGETQYF. In DNA, the CDR3 is TGTGCTAGCAGCCCCCAGTGGGGACAGGGAGAGACCCAGTACTTC.

The rearrangement uses TRBV10-1 and TRBJ2-2; D is perhaps TRBD1 or TRBD2 (6 bases each). V was pared by 8 bases and J by 1 base, with 8 bases between. The CDR3 totals 13 residues. CDR1 is WNHNN, CDR2 SYGVQD, per germline (reference sequence). In nucleotides, the CDR3 is TGCGCCAGCCGGGGGCGGAACACCGGGGAGCTGTTTTTT. Its protein product is CASRGRNTGELFF.

V gene TRBV5-4 combines with J gene TRBJ1-1; no reliable D call. CDR3 length: 11 amino acids. The V end lost 4 bases, the J end lost 8 bases, and 9 bases lay between the germline ends. CDR1 and CDR2 (germline): SGHNT, YYREEE (reference sequence). The CDR3 here is CASSLHHEAFF. CDR3 DNA sequence: TGTGCCAGCAGCCTACACCACGAAGCTTTCTTT.

Here the CDR3 reads CASGGVAGAYNEQFF. DNA of the CDR3: TGTGCCAGCGGGGGGGTAGCGGGAGCCTACAATGAGCAGTTCTTC. V is TRBV3-1 (or the pseudogene TRBV3-2) and J is TRBJ2-1; 9 bases map to TRBD2. After removal of 8 bases from V and 2 bases from J, the junction contained 7 bases not matched to a gene. CDR3 size: 15 residues. The germline V gene has CDR1 LGHDT and CDR2 YNNKEL (reference sequence).

This clone was seen once. V usage is TRBV28 and J usage is TRBJ2-1; 13 bases line up with TRBD2. From germline, CDR1 is MDHEN and CDR2 SYDVKM. V lost 5 bases to trimming and J lost 6 bases; unmatched junction nucleotides: 7. The CDR3 loop spans 16 amino acids. DNA for the CDR3: TGTGCCAGCAGTCGATTGGGACTAGCGGGAACCAATGAGCAGTTCTTC. Protein: CASSRLGLAGTNEQFF. Supplemented by reference TRBV28 and TRBJ2-1, the full variable domain reads DVKVTQSSRYLVKRTGEKVFLECVQDMDHENMFWYRQDPGLGLRLIYFSYDVKMKEKGDIPEGYSVSREKKERFSLILESASTNQTSMYLCASSRLGLAGTNEQFFGPGTRLTVL.

This clone was seen once. The chain has TRBV3-1 (or the pseudogene TRBV3-2) and TRBJ1-4, with 8 bases that match TRBD1. Germline values: CDR1 LGHDT, CDR2 YNNKEL (reference sequence). There are 16 residues in the CDR3. V was clipped by 4 bases and J by 8 bases; unmatched bases: 12. CDR3 region: CASSPWQGQGGEKLFF. For the CDR3, the DNA is TGTGCCAGCAGCCCCTGGCAAGGACAGGGTGGAGAAAAACTGTTTTTT.

The chain uses TRBV4-1 and TRBJ2-6; 7 nucleotides agree with TRBD1. V lost 1 base, J lost 1 base, and 7 bases stayed unmatched. The CDR3 has 18 amino acids. Germline CDR1 and CDR2: MGHRA and YSYEKL. In nucleotides, the CDR3 is TGCGCCAGCAGCCAAGGGGGGCAGGGGGTTTCTGGGGCCAACGTCCTGACTTTC. Its translation is CASSQGGQGVSGANVLTF.

The V gene is TRBV18, the J gene TRBJ1-2, with TRBD1 matching over 12 bases. Germline CDR1 KGHSH, CDR2 LQKENI. The CDR3 consists of 14 residues. V was clipped by 8 bases and J by 4 bases; unmatched bases: 5. The CDR3 loop is CASAGTGGGYGYTF. CDR3 DNA sequence: TGTGCCAGCGCCGGGACAGGGGGCGGCTATGGCTACACCTTC.

The CDR3 DNA follows: TGCGCCAGCAGCTCGTCACCGGGATCATATTACGAGCAGTACTTC. The encoded protein is CASSSSPGSYYEQYF. The V gene is TRBV5-1, the J gene TRBJ2-7; D is perhaps TRBD2 (5 bases). This CDR3 spans 15 amino acids. In germline, CDR1 is SGHRS, CDR2 YFSETQ. The V end lost 3 bases, the J end lost 4 bases, and 17 bases lay between the germline ends.

The rearrangement links TRBV11-1 to TRBJ2-1; 11 nucleotides align to TRBD2. The CDR3 covers 15 residues. The germline V gene encodes CDR1 SGHAT and CDR2 FQDESV (reference sequence). V lost 3 bases, J lost 6 bases, and 4 bases stayed unmatched. The chain's CDR3 is CASSLGTSGINEQFF. The CDR3 DNA reads TGTGCCAGCAGCTTGGGGACTAGCGGAATCAATGAGCAGTTCTTC.

V gene TRBV3-1 (or the pseudogene TRBV3-2) combines with J gene TRBJ2-1, with 13 bases lining up with TRBD2. The J segment lost 9 bases and the V segment lost 4 bases, leaving 12 bases of the junction unmatched. The CDR3 has 17 residues. Germline V gene sequence: CDR1 LGHDT, CDR2 YNNKEL (reference sequence). For the CDR3, the DNA is TGTGCCAGCAGCCTAGAACTAGCGGGAGGGATTATTACTGAGCAGTTCTTC. This gives the protein CASSLELAGGIITEQFF.

V is TRBV5-6 and J is TRBJ2-2, with D perhaps matching TRBD1 or TRBD2 (5 bases each). Per germline, CDR1 SGHDT and CDR2 YYEEEE. The CDR3 spans 16 residues. Trimming stripped 2 bases from V and 5 bases from J, with 16 bases between. The DNA of the CDR3 is TGTGCCAGCAGCTTTGGTTCGGGGCTTGGGACCGGGGAGCTGTTTTTT. Translation: CASSFGSGLGTGELFF.

V gene TRBV6-5 combines with J gene TRBJ2-1; D ambiguous. Trimming pared 6 bases from V and 1 base from J, leaving 10 bases between. CDR1 and CDR2 (germline): MNHEY, SVGAGI. The CDR3 is made up of 14 amino acids. The CDR3 nucleotides read TGTGCCAGCAGGACCTCCGTGTCCTACAATGAGCAGTTCTTC. Its protein is CASRTSVSYNEQFF.

The rearrangement joins TRBV7-9 to TRBJ1-1, with a weak D call TRBD1 (6 bases). Between the trimmed V and J ends, which lost 9 bases and 1 base, there was a span of 15 bases. Germline CDR1 SEHNR, CDR2 FQNEAQ (reference sequence). This CDR3 comprises 14 residues. The CDR3 loop reads CASLARGANTEAFF. In nucleotides, the CDR3 is TGTGCCAGTCTTGCCAGGGGTGCGAACACTGAAGCTTTCTTT. Based on the CDR3 plus reference TRBV7-9 and TRBJ1-1, the full variable domain is DTGVSQNPRHKITKRGQNVTFRCDPISEHNRLYWYRQTLGQGPEFLTYFQNEAQLEKSRLLSDRFSAERPKGSFSTLEIQRTEQGDSAMYLCASLARGANTEAFFGQGTRLTVV.

The rearrangement links TRBV23-1 to TRBJ2-7; D unresolved. TRBV23-1 belongs to the ORF category, with a function that is uncertain. This CDR3 has 14 amino acids. V lost 4 bases, J lost 2 bases, and 12 bases lay in between. CDR3 nucleotides: TGCGCCAGCAGTCCTTGGGCCCGAACCTACGAGCAGTACTTC. This sequence encodes CASSPWARTYEQYF.

V gene TRBV30 combines with J gene TRBJ1-3; a weak D match, TRBD1 (6 bases). V lost 3 bases and J 4 bases, leaving 10 bases between the germline ends. The CDR3 is 13 amino acids. Germline V gene data show CDR1 as GTSNPN and CDR2 as SVGIG (reference sequence). The CDR3 protein is CAWRTGKGNTIYF. The CDR3 DNA follows: TGTGCCTGGAGAACAGGGAAAGGAAACACCATATATTTT.

V and J are TRBV7-6 and TRBJ2-7, with 9 positions matching TRBD2. The CDR3 totals 17 residues. Losses at the gene ends were 5 bases for V and 2 bases for J; bases not matched to a gene: 13. In germline, CDR1 is SGHVS, CDR2 FNYEAQ. The CDR3 is CASSPGGGGRGAYEQYF. The DNA for the CDR3 is TGTGCCAGCAGCCCAGGCGGGGGGGGACGTGGAGCCTACGAGCAGTACTTC.

This clone has only a few counts. V is TRBV6-2 or TRBV6-3 and J is TRBJ1-1; D not resolved. This CDR3 has 13 residues. The germline V and J ends were trimmed by 0 bases and 6 bases, with 8 bases remaining between them. Germline V CDR1 and CDR2: MNHEY, SVGEGT. CDR3 bases: TGTGCCAGCAGTTACTCGAGTTTATCTGAAGCTTTCTTT. This encodes CASSYSSLSEAFF.

V gene TRBV28 combines with J gene TRBJ1-1, with D possibly being TRBD1 (6 bases). The CDR3 has 14 amino acids. The ends were cut back, 5 bases at V and 1 base at J, with 11 bases in the middle. CDR1 MDHEN and CDR2 SYDVKM come from the germline V gene. The CDR3 DNA reads as TGTGCCAGCAGTAGGACAGCCCAGAACACTGAAGCTTTCTTT. Translation gives CASSRTAQNTEAFF. The full variable domain, rest sourced from reference TRBV28 and TRBJ1-1, is DVKVTQSSRYLVKRTGEKVFLECVQDMDHENMFWYRQDPGLGLRLIYFSYDVKMKEKGDIPEGYSVSREKKERFSLILESASTNQTSMYLCASSRTAQNTEAFFGQGTRLTVV.

CDR3 residues: CASSLAGAPGNSPLHF. Written as DNA, the CDR3 is TGTGCCAGCAGCTTAGCAGGGGCCCCGGGCAATTCACCCCTCCACTTT. The chain carries TRBV7-8 and TRBJ1-6; weak D call: TRBD1 (5 bases). Germline lookup yields CDR1 SGHVS and CDR2 FQNEAQ. V lost 0 bases and J 7 bases, leaving 13 bases between the germline ends. The CDR3 length is 16 residues.

V usage is TRBV6-2 or TRBV6-3 and J usage is TRBJ1-1; tentatively, D is TRBD1 (5 bases). CDR1 and CDR2 from the germline V gene are MNHEY and SVGEGT. The CDR3 is 17 residues long. Trimming left V 0 bases short and J 0 bases short, with 14 bases between. This CDR3 reads CASSYSRGGPMNTEAFF. In DNA form, the CDR3 reads TGTGCCAGCAGTTACTCGAGGGGAGGGCCCATGAACACTGAAGCTTTCTTT.

This clone was detected once. The V call is TRBV6-2 or TRBV6-3, the J call TRBJ2-5; D is tentatively TRBD1 or TRBD2 (6 bases each). Germline loops: CDR1 MNHEY, CDR2 SVGEGT. The CDR3 length is 15 residues. V was pared by 3 bases and J by 5 bases, with 16 bases between. CDR3 region: CASSYHPTGGETQYF. CDR3 in DNA: TGTGCCAGCAGTTATCACCCGACAGGAGGGGAGACCCAGTACTTC.

V gene TRBV29-1 combines with J gene TRBJ2-7, with a weak D call TRBD1 (5 bases). Per germline, CDR1 SQVTM and CDR2 ANQGSEA. The CDR3 runs to 13 residues. Deletions cut 6 bases from V and 1 base from J, with 13 bases between. CDR3 DNA: TGCAGCGTCGAGACAAGGGGTTCCTACGAGCAGTACTTC. This codes for CSVETRGSYEQYF.

The gene calls are TRBV7-9 and TRBJ1-5, with TRBD1 matching 8 bases. The germline gives CDR1 SEHNR, CDR2 FQNEAQ (reference sequence). This CDR3 comprises 14 residues. The V gene end was trimmed by 5 bases and the J gene end by 3 bases; junction bases not matched to a gene: 3. CDR3 in amino acids: CASSQTGDNQPQHF. In nucleotides, the CDR3 is TGTGCCAGCAGCCAGACAGGGGACAATCAGCCCCAGCATTTT.